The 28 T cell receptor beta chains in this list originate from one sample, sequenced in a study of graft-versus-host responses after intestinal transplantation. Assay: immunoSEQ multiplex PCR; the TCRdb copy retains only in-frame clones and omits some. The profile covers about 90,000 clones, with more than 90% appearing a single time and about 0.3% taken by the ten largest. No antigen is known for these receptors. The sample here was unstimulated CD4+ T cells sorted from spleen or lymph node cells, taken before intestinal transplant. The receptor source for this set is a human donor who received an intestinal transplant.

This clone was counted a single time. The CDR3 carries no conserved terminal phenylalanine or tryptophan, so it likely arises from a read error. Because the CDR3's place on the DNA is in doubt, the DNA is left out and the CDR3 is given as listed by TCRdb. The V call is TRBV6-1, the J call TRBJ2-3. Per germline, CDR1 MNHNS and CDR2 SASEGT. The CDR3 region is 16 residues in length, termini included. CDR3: CASSESNIPGPQEAPA.

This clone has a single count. This CDR3 is CASSLGTVNREQYF. CDR3 DNA: TGTGCCAGCAGTTTGGGGACAGTGAATAGGGAGCAGTACTTC. The chain links TRBV27 to TRBJ2-7, with TRBD1 matching over 7 bases. The CDR3 covers 14 residues. The germline gives CDR1 MNHEY, CDR2 SMNVEV (reference sequence). Trimming cost V 3 bases and J 7 bases; bases outside gene matches: 9.

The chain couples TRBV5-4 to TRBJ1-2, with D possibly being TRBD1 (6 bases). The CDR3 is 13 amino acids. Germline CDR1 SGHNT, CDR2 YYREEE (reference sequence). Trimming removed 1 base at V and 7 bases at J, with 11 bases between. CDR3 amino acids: CASSLWGAGGYTF. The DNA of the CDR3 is TGTGCCAGCAGCTTGTGGGGGGCTGGTGGCTACACCTTC.

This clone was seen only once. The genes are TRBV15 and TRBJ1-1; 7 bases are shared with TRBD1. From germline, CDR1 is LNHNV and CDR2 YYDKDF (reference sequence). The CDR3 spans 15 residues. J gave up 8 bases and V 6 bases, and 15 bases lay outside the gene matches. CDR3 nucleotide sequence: TGTGCCACCAGAGTCGCACAGGGGCCGGTGACAGAAGCTTTCTTT. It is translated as CATRVAQGPVTEAFF.

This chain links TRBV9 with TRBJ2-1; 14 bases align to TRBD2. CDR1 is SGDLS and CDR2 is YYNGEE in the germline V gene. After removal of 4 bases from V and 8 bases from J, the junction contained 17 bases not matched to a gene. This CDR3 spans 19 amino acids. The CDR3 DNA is TGTGCCAGCAGCCCCTCCCGGACTAGCGGGAGGTATCTTGACGATGAGCAGTTCTTC. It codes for CASSPSRTSGRYLDDEQFF.

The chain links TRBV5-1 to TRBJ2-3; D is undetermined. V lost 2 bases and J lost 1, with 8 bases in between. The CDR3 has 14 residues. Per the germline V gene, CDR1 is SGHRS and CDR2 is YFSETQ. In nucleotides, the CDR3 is TGCGCCAGCAGCTTTGAAGGTCGCACAGATACGCAGTATTTT. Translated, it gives CASSFEGRTDTQYF.

In nucleotides, the CDR3 is TGCAGTGAGGCAGGGAACTATGGCTACACCTTC. Residues: CSEAGNYGYTF. The V call is TRBV20-1, the J call TRBJ1-2, with D possibly TRBD1 on 5 matching bases. Per the germline V gene, CDR1 is DFQATT and CDR2 is SNEGSKA (reference sequence). CDR3 length: 11 amino acids. Deletions cut 7 bases from V and 2 bases from J, with 8 bases between.

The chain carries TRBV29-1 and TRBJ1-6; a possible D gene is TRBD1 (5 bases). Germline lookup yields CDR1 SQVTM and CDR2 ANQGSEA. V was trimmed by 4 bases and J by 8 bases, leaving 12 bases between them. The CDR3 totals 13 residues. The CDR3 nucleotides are TGCAGCGTTGGTTGGGGGGGGGATTCACCCCTCCACTTT. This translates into CSVGWGGDSPLHF.

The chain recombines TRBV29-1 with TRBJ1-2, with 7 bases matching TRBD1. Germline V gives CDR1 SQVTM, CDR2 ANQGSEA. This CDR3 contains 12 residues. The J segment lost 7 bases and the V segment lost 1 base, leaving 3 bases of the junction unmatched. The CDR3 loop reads CSVEGAGGGYTF. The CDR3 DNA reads TGCAGCGTTGAAGGGGCAGGGGGTGGCTACACCTTC.

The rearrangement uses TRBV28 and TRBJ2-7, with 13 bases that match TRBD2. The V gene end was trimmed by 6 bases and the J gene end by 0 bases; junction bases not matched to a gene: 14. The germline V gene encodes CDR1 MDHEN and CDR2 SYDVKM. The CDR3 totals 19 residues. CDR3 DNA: TGTGCCAGCAGGTCTCTAGGACTAGCGGGAGTTTGGAGCTCCTACGAGCAGTACTTC. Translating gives CASRSLGLAGVWSSYEQYF.

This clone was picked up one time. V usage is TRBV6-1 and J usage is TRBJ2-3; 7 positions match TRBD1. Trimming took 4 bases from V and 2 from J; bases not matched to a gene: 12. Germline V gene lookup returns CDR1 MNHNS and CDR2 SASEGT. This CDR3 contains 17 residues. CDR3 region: CASSGRQGTFYTDTQYF. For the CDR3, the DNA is TGTGCCAGCAGTGGGCGACAGGGTACCTTTTACACAGATACGCAGTATTTT.

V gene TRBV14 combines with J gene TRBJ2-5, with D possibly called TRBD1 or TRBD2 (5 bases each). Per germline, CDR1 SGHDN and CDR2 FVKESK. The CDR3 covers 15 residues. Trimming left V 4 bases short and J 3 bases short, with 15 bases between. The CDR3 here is CASSPRVLREETQYF. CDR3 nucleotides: TGTGCCAGCAGCCCCAGGGTCTTGAGGGAAGAGACCCAGTACTTC.

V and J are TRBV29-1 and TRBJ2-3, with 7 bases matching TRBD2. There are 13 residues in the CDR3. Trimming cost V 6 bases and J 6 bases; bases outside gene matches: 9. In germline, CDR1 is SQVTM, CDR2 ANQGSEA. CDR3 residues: CSVEEQRGDTQYF. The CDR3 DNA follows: TGCAGCGTAGAGGAACAGCGGGGCGATACGCAGTATTTT.

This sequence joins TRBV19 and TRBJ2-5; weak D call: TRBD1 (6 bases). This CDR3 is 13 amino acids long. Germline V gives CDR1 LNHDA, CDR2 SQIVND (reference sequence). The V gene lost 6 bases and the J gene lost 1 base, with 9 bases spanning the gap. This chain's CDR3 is CASRQGFQETQYF. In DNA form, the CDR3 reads TGTGCCAGTAGACAGGGCTTCCAAGAGACCCAGTACTTC.

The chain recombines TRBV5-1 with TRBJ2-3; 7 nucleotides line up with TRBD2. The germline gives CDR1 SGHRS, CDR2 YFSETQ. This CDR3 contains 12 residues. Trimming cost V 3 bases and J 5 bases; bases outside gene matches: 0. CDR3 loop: CASSSGGDTQYF. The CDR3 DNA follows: TGCGCCAGCAGCTCGGGGGGAGATACGCAGTATTTT.

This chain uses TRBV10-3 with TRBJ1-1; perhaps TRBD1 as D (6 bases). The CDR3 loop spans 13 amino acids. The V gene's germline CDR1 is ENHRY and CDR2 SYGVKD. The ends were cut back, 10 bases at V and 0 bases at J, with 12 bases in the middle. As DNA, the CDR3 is TGTGCCACCCAGCGGGACATGAACACTGAAGCTTTCTTT. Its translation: CATQRDMNTEAFF.

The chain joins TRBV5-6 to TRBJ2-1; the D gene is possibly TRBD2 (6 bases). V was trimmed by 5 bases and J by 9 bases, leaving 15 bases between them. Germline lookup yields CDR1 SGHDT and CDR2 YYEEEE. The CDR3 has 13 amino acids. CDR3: CASRSTEAGEQFF. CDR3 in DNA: TGTGCCAGCAGGTCAACCGAAGCGGGTGAGCAGTTCTTC.

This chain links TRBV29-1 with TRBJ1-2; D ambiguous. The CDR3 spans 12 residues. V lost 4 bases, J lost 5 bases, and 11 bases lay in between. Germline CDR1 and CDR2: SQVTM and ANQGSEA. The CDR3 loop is CSVGSRNYGYTF. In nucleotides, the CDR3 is TGCAGCGTTGGAAGTCGAAATTATGGCTACACCTTC.

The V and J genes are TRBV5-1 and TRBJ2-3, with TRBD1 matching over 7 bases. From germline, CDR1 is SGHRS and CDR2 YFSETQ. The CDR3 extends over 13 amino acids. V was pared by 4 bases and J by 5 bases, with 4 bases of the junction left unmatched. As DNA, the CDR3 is TGCGCCAGCAGCAGACAGGGTGGAGATACGCAGTATTTT. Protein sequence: CASSRQGGDTQYF.

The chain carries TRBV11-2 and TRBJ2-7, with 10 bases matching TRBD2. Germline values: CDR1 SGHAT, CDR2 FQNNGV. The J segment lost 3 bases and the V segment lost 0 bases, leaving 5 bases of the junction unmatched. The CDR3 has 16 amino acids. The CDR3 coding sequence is TGTGCCAGCAGCTTAGAGCTAGCGGGAGAGTTCTACGAGCAGTACTTC. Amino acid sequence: CASSLELAGEFYEQYF.

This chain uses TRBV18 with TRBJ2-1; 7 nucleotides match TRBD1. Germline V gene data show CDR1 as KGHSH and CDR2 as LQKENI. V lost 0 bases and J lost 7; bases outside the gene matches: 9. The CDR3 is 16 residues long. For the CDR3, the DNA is TGTGCCAGCTCACCACCCACAGGGGCCGCGGTGAATGAGCAGTTCTTC. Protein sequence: CASSPPTGAAVNEQFF.

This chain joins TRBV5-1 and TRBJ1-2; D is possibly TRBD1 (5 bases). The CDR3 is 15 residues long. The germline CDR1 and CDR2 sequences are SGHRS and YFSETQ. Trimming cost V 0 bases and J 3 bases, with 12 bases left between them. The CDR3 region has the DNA TGCGCCAGCAGCTTGGGGGACGTGCTCGACTATGGCTACACCTTC. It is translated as CASSLGDVLDYGYTF.

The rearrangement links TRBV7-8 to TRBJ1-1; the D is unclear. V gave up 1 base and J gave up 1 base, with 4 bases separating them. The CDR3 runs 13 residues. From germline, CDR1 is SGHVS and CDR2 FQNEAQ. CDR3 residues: CASSLDTNTEAFF. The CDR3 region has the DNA TGTGCCAGCAGCTTAGATACGAACACTGAAGCTTTCTTT.

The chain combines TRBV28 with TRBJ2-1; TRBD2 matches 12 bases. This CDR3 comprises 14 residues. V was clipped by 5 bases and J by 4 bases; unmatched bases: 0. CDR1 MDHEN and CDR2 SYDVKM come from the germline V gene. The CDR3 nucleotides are TGTGCCAGCAGTGGACTAGCGGGGTACAATGAGCAGTTCTTC. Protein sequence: CASSGLAGYNEQFF.

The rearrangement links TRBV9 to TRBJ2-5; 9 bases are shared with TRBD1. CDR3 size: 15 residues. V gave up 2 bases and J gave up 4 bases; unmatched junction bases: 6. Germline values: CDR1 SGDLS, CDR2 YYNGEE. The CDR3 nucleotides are TGTGCCAGCAGCGTTGGACAGGGGAGGGCAGAGACCCAGTACTTC. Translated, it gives CASSVGQGRAETQYF. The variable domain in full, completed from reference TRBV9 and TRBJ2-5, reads DSGVTQTPKHLITATGQRVTLRCSPRSGDLSVYWYQQSLDQGLQFLIQYYNGEERAKGNILERFSAQQFPDLHSELNLSSLELGDSALYFCASSVGQGRAETQYFGPGTRLLVL.

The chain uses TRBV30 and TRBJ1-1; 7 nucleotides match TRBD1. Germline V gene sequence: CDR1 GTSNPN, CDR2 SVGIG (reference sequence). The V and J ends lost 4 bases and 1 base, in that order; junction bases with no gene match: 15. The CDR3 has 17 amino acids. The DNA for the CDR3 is TGTGCCTGGACTGGGCGAGCGACAGGGCTGGGGAACACTGAAGCTTTCTTT. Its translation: CAWTGRATGLGNTEAFF.

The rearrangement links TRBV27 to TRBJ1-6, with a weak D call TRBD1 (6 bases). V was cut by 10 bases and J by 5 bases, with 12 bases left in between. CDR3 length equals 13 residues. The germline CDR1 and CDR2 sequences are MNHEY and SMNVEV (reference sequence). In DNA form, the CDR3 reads TGTGCCACCGGGACATTTAATAATTCACCCCTCCACTTT. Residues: CATGTFNNSPLHF.

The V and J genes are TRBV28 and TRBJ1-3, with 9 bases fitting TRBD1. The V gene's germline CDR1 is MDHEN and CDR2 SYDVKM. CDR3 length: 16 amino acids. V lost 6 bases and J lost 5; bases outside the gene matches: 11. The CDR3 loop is CASSPFVGTGRNTIYF. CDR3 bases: TGTGCCAGCAGCCCCTTTGTCGGGACAGGGAGAAACACCATATATTTT.